The rows below give T cell receptor beta chains drawn from one sample of a study of T cell repertoires in cytomegalovirus infection. TCRdb re-derived calls from the reads in MiXCR, one entry per CDR3 protein. The sample contains approximately 1,000,000 distinct CDR3 sequences, about a third of which appear only once. These receptors have no known antigen. Source: cultured CD8+ T cells from PBMCs, taken from culture after CMV antigen stimulation. Source of these receptors: a human donor in good health (CMV status not recorded). Some clones in this sample may be carry-over from other donors' samples. CDR3s include the opening cysteine and the closing phenylalanine or tryptophan. A D gene is named only where the DNA matches it firmly. Part of the rows lack a size; the others show once, few, many or a class for expanded clones.

J gene | clone size | V gene | D gene | CDR3 DNA | CDR3 protein
TRBJ2-1 | - | TRBV9 | - | TGTGCCAGCAGCGCGCGACAGGACAATGAGCAGTTCTTC | CASSARQDNEQFF
TRBJ2-7 | - | TRBV7-6 | TRBD2 | TGTGCCAGCAGCTTATCCTTTAGCGGGGGCCGTTCCTACGAGCAGTACTTC | CASSLSFSGGRSYEQYF
TRBJ1-1 | few | TRBV19 | - | TGTGCCAGTAGTATGTTTGACGTCGGGGAGAACACTGAAGCTTTCTTT | CASSMFDVGENTEAFF
TRBJ2-1 | many | TRBV4-3 | TRBD1 | TGCGCCAGCAGCCAAGAGGGACAGGGATACAATGAGCAGTTCTTC | CASSQEGQGYNEQFF
TRBJ2-2 | - | TRBV4-2 | TRBD2 | TGTGCCAGCAGCCCCCCGGCTAGCGGGGGGACCGGGGAGCTGTTTTTT | CASSPPASGGTGELFF
TRBJ2-7 | few | TRBV28 | TRBD1 | TGTGCCAGCAGTCCCGGGACAGGGTTTAAGGAAGGGTACGAGCAGTACTTC | CASSPGTGFKEGYEQYF
TRBJ2-3 | - | TRBV7-9 | TRBD2 | TGTGCCAGCAGCTTAGTAGCGGGGGTTGGCACAGATACGCAGTATTTT | CASSLVAGVGTDTQYF
TRBJ2-2 | many | TRBV6-1 | - | TGCGCCTGGGGCAGGGGTGACACCGGGGAGCTGTTTTTT | CAWGRGDTGELFF
TRBJ1-2 | - | TRBV5-5 | TRBD1 | TGTGCCAGCAGCTTGGACAGGGGGCAGGGGGGCTACACCTTC | CASSLDRGQGGYTF
TRBJ1-6 | - | TRBV27 | - | TGTGCCAGCAGTTTGTCCGGGGAGACAGTTAATTCACCCCTCCACTTT | CASSLSGETVNSPLHF
TRBJ2-3 | - | TRBV4-2 | - | TGTGCCAGCAGCCCTTGGGACTCCCTAAAGTCCACAGATACGCAGTATTTT | CASSPWDSLKSTDTQYF
TRBJ2-2 | few | TRBV18 | - | TGTGCCAGCGAGGAGGGTGACACCGGGGAGCTGTTTTTT | CASEEGDTGELFF
TRBJ1-2 | many | TRBV4-1 | - | TGTGCCAGCAGTCAGGGACTATATGGCTACACCTTC | CASSQGLYGYTF
TRBJ2-7 | many | TRBV19 | - | TGTGCCAGTAGATCCCGCAACGACGAGCAGTACTTC | CASRSRNDEQYF
TRBJ2-3 | many | TRBV7-9 | TRBD1 | TGTGCCAGCAGCTTACCCCGACAGGGGGGCACAGATACGCAGTATTTT | CASSLPRQGGTDTQYF
TRBJ2-1 | many | TRBV7-9 | - | TGTGCCAGCAGCTTAGGGGGGATTCCCTACAATGAGCAGTTCTTC | CASSLGGIPYNEQFF
TRBJ1-2 | - | TRBV29-1 | - | TGCAGCGTTGCGGATCCAGGGTCCGCCTATGGCTACACCTTC | CSVADPGSAYGYTF
TRBJ2-7 | - | TRBV6-1 | TRBD1 | TGTGCCAGCATTGGGACAGGAGCCTACGAGCAGTACTTC | CASIGTGAYEQYF
TRBJ1-2 | - | TRBV7-9 | - | TGTGCCAGCAGCTTAGGTAGAGGAGTAGACTATGGCTACACCTTC | CASSLGRGVDYGYTF
TRBJ1-2 | - | TRBV7-9 | - | TGTGCCAGCAGCCCAGACCCCCAGGTTGGCTACACCTTC | CASSPDPQVGYTF
TRBJ1-3 | few | TRBV29-1 | TRBD1 | TGCAGCGGACAGGGAAGTAACACCATATATTTT | CSGQGSNTIYF
TRBJ2-3 | - | TRBV27 | - | TGTGCCAGCAGTTTATCATCTAGTAGTTCGCAGTATTTT | CASSLSSSSSQYF
TRBJ1-1 | few | TRBV12-5 | - | TGTGCTAGTGGTCTGTTGGAAGGGACTGAAGCTTTCTTT | CASGLLEGTEAFF
TRBJ2-3 | - | TRBV5-6 | TRBD1 | TGTGCCAGCAGCTCCCCACCGGGACAGGGATCAGATACGCAGTATTTT | CASSSPPGQGSDTQYF
TRBJ2-7 | - | TRBV7-6 | TRBD1 | TGTGCCAGCAGCCTACCGGGACAGTCAACCTACGAGCAGTACTTC | CASSLPGQSTYEQYF
TRBJ1-3 | few | TRBV29-1 | - | TGCAGCGGCGGGACAAATGGAAACACCATATATTTT | CSGGTNGNTIYF
TRBJ1-1 | - | TRBV27 | - | TGTGCCAGCAGCTCCACCTACGCCATGAACACTGAAGCTTTCTTT | CASSSTYAMNTEAFF
TRBJ1-1 | - | TRBV6-1 | - | TGTGCCAGCAGTCAAAGACAGGCGAACACTGAAGCTTTCTTT | CASSQRQANTEAFF
TRBJ1-2 | - | TRBV7-6 | TRBD1 | TGTGCCAGCAGCTCCCGACAGGGTGGCCCATCCCGGGACTATGGCTACACCTTC | CASSSRQGGPSRDYGYTF
TRBJ1-1 | many | TRBV7-6 | - | TGTGCCAGCAGCTCGATACTCTGGAACACTGAAGCTTTCTTT | CASSSILWNTEAFF
TRBJ2-3 | - | TRBV15 | - | TGTGCCACCAGGGAGCACCCAGATACGCAGTATTTT | CATREHPDTQYF
TRBJ1-1 | many | TRBV7-8 | - | TGTGCCAGCAGCTTAGCGCGGGCAGGGGTGGGCACTGAAGCTTTCTTT | CASSLARAGVGTEAFF
TRBJ2-2 | few | TRBV4-2 | TRBD2 | TGTGCCAGCAGCCAAGATGGGGGCGGGAGGGCTGGCACCGGGGAGCTGTTTTTT | CASSQDGGGRAGTGELFF
TRBJ2-5 | - | TRBV11-1 | - | TGTGCCAGCAGCTTAGAGGAAACCAGGGCGCAAGAGACCCAGTACTTC | CASSLEETRAQETQYF
TRBJ1-2 | - | TRBV29-1 | - | TGCAGCGTTGTCGGGGACTATGGCTACACCTTC | CSVVGDYGYTF
TRBJ2-3 | few | TRBV4-1 | - | TGCGCCAGCAGCCAAGAGGCCACAGATACGCAGTATTTT | CASSQEATDTQYF
TRBJ2-1 | - | TRBV3-1 | TRBD2 | TGTGCCAGCAGCGTTCTGAGCGGGGGTAGGGATGAGCAGTTCTTC | CASSVLSGGRDEQFF
TRBJ2-1 | few | TRBV11-3 | TRBD2 | TGTGCCAGCAGTGGGTGGACTAGCGGGGGGCACAATGAGCAGTTCTTC | CASSGWTSGGHNEQFF
TRBJ2-3 | few | TRBV28 | - | TGTGCCAGCAGTTTAGTTGCCGGGCGGGGTCCTAGCACAGATACGCAGTATTTT | CASSLVAGRGPSTDTQYF
TRBJ2-7 | - | TRBV27 | TRBD1 | TGTGCCAGCAGTTTATCAGGGGGCGCAATTCAATACGAGCAGTACTTC | CASSLSGGAIQYEQYF
TRBJ1-1 | - | TRBV6-5 | - | TGTGCCAGCAGTTACCTAAGGGGGGACACTGAAGCTTTCTTT | CASSYLRGDTEAFF
TRBJ2-1 | few | TRBV7-9 | TRBD2 | TGTGCCAGCAGCCTTAGCGGGGGGGCCAAAAATGAGCAGTTCTTC | CASSLSGGAKNEQFF
TRBJ2-5 | once | TRBV29-1 | TRBD2 | TGCAGCGTGTGGAGCGGGGGGCTCCAAGAGACCCAGTACTTC | CSVWSGGLQETQYF
TRBJ2-7 | few | TRBV6-6 | - | TGTGCCAGCAGTTACTCGCTTCCACAGGGCAGCGAGCAGTACTTC | CASSYSLPQGSEQYF
TRBJ2-3 | - | TRBV25-1 | - | TGTGCCAGCAAGAGGCCAGGGTACCTCACAGATACGCAGTATTTT | CASKRPGYLTDTQYF
TRBJ2-1 | few | TRBV4-3 | TRBD1 | TGCGCCAGCAGCCAAGTCGGGGACAGTTACAATGAGCAGTTCTTC | CASSQVGDSYNEQFF
TRBJ2-7 | once | TRBV6-8 | - | TGTGCCAGCAGTTACTCTGGACTTTCCTACGAGCAGTACTTC | CASSYSGLSYEQYF
TRBJ2-1 | - | TRBV7-9 | - | TGTGCCAGCAGCTCGGACTGGAAATACAATGAGCAGTTCTTC | CASSSDWKYNEQFF
TRBJ2-2 | few | TRBV24-1 | TRBD1 | TGTGCCACCAGTGAATCCGGGACAGGATACACCGGGGAGCTGTTTTTT | CATSESGTGYTGELFF
TRBJ1-5 | - | TRBV10-2 | - | TGCGCCAGCAGTGGGTTGGGTAGCAATCAGCCCCAGCATTTT | CASSGLGSNQPQHF
TRBJ2-1 | few | TRBV19 | TRBD2 | TGTGCCAGTAGCTTAGCGGGGGCGTCTGAGCAGTTCTTC | CASSLAGASEQFF
TRBJ2-3 | - | TRBV27 | TRBD2 | TGTGCCAGCAGTCCCAGGACTAGAGCAGATACGCAGTATTTT | CASSPRTRADTQYF
TRBJ2-1 | - | TRBV27 | TRBD2 | TGTGCCAGCAGTCGCGGGACTAGCCCCCGCCCTTACAATGAGCAGTTCTTC | CASSRGTSPRPYNEQFF
TRBJ2-3 | many | TRBV12-5 | - | TGTGCTAGTGGTTTGTTTCCGCAGTATTTT | CASGLFPQYF
TRBJ1-2 | - | TRBV12-3/TRBV12-4 | TRBD1 | TGTGCCAGCAAGGATGGGACAGGCGTCTACCCGAACTATGGCTACACCTTC | CASKDGTGVYPNYGYTF
TRBJ2-1 | few | TRBV20-1 | TRBD1 | TGCAGTGCTAGAGATGACCAGGGGGCGTCCTACAATGAGCAGTTCTTC | CSARDDQGASYNEQFF
TRBJ1-2 | - | TRBV10-3 | - | TGTGCCATCAGGACAGACAGCTATGGCTACACCTTC | CAIRTDSYGYTF
TRBJ2-2 | many | TRBV7-9 | - | TGTGCCAGCAGCCCTTCCCCAGGGTGGGGCACCGGGGAGCTGTTTTTT | CASSPSPGWGTGELFF
TRBJ1-3 | - | TRBV7-9 | TRBD1 | TGTGCCAGCAGCTTACTCGGACAGGGGTCTTCTCCTTCTGGAAACACCATATATTTT | CASSLLGQGSSPSGNTIYF